This T cell receptor beta chain comes out of a study of cytomegalovirus exposure and HLA in healthy donors. As to this clone: Antigen unknown.

The PCR employed 60 Vbeta primers together with 13 Jbeta primers. Sequencing used immunoSEQ multiplex PCR; TCRdb keeps in-frame clones, though not all of them. The sample table includes about 120,000 clones. This CDR3 is built from 18 residues. Study-wide points: There was a cluster of highly shared sequence variants that was likely a sequencing artifact. Reported performance of the classifier showed diagnosis of cytomegalovirus status with high specificity and sensitivity. Most of the CMV-associated TCR beta chains (in a later analysis) appeared to be HLA-restricted.

This receptor was taken from a woman in her thirties or forties in good health and CMV-seropositive. The gene calls are TRBV21-1 and TRBJ1-1; the table's TRBD1 call for D was not verified on the DNA. TRBV21-1 is termed a pseudogene. Sequencing input: PBMCs. The CDR3 here is CASSKYARDRGLGTEAFF. The CDR3 DNA sequence: TGTGCCAGCAGCAAATATGCCCGGGACAGGGGGCTGGGCACTGAAGCTTTCTTT.